These 27 T cell receptor beta chains share one sample of origin, sequenced in a study of shared T cell receptors in the human thymus. Generated by immunoSEQ multiplex PCR, the TCRdb table keeps only in-frame clones and is missing some. The sample lists more than 550,000 clones; approximately 85% were seen once. These data also featured in a second study, about human thymus T cells.

Specimen: thymocytes. All receptors come from a girl under three years old with a congenital heart defect.

The chain couples TRBV19 to TRBJ1-2; TRBD1 matches at 8 bases. Germline V gene lookup returns CDR1 LNHDA and CDR2 SQIVND (reference sequence). This CDR3 region has 13 residues. The junction had 5 bases not matched to a gene; V was cut back by 3 bases and J by 8 bases. This CDR3 reads CASSIRDRCGYTF. CDR3 nucleotide sequence: TGTGCCAGTAGTATTCGGGACAGGTGCGGCTACACCTTC. Variable domain in full (rest from reference TRBV19 and TRBJ1-2): DGGITQSPKYLFRKEGQNVTLSCEQNLNHDAMYWYRQDPGQGLRLIYYSQIVNDFQKGDIAEGYSVSREKKESFPLTVTSAQKNPTAFYLCASSIRDRCGYTFGSGTRLTVV.

The rearrangement links TRBV6-1 to TRBJ1-5; D is uncertain. CDR3 length: 13 amino acids. V was shortened by 4 bases and J by 4 bases, with 8 bases between the two germline ends. Germline V CDR1 and CDR2: MNHNS, SASEGT. In DNA, the CDR3 is TGTGCCAGCAGTGGACATCGGAATCAGCCCCAGCATTTT. It codes for CASSGHRNQPQHF.

The chain has TRBV27 and TRBJ1-1; maybe TRBD1 (6 bases). The CDR3 runs to 16 residues. The V gene's germline CDR1 is MNHEY and CDR2 SMNVEV (reference sequence). Trimming removed 6 bases at V and 3 bases at J, with 20 bases between. The CDR3 is CASSHDFSDRYTEAFF. In DNA form, the CDR3 reads TGTGCCAGCAGCCACGACTTTTCTGACAGGTACACTGAAGCTTTCTTT.

This clone came up once. The chain employs TRBV13 and TRBJ1-1; D is unresolved. V shed 0 bases and J shed 1 base, with 15 bases lying between them. The germline V gene has CDR1 PRHDT and CDR2 FYEKMQ (reference sequence). The CDR3 is 17 amino acids. The CDR3 nucleotides are TGTGCCAGCAGCTTAGGGGCCCGGAGTCCGGAGAACACTGAAGCTTTCTTT. Translating gives CASSLGARSPENTEAFF.

J is TRBJ1-1 and V is TRBV28; no reliable D call. Looked up from germline, CDR1 is MDHEN and CDR2 is SYDVKM. The V gene lost 6 bases and the J gene lost 4 bases, with 15 bases spanning the gap. The CDR3 sequence is 14 residues long. CDR3 in amino acids: CASSPKETTTEAFF. Written as DNA, the CDR3 is TGTGCCAGCAGCCCAAAGGAGACGACCACTGAAGCTTTCTTT.

The chain recombines TRBV7-9 with TRBJ1-2, with TRBD1 as a possible D gene (5 bases). Germline CDR1 and CDR2: SEHNR and FQNEAQ (reference sequence). Trimming shortened V by 5 bases and J by 4 bases, and 14 bases separated the two germline ends. The CDR3 length is 14 residues. CDR3 sequence: CASSRDSLIYGYTF. DNA of the CDR3: TGTGCCAGCAGCCGGGACTCATTAATCTATGGCTACACCTTC.

This sequence joins TRBV7-2 and TRBJ1-1; no reliable D call. Per germline, CDR1 SGHTA and CDR2 FQGNSA. The CDR3 spans 17 residues. V was clipped by 5 bases and J by 0 bases, with 19 bases between them. CDR3: CASSLRPPGNMNTEAFF. CDR3 DNA: TGTGCCAGCAGCCTCCGCCCCCCGGGGAACATGAACACTGAAGCTTTCTTT.

The chain carries TRBV7-2 and TRBJ2-7; TRBD2 aligns across 14 bases. The germline gives CDR1 SGHTA, CDR2 FQGNSA. There are 17 residues in the CDR3. Trimming cost V 5 bases and J 3 bases; bases outside gene matches: 9. The CDR3 bases are TGTGCCAGCAGCCCGCGGACTAGCGGGGGGAACATCTACGAGCAGTACTTC. Translation: CASSPRTSGGNIYEQYF.

The chain links TRBV28 to TRBJ2-7; TRBD2 matches 9 bases. The J segment lost 2 bases and the V segment lost 4 bases, leaving 0 bases of the junction unmatched. This CDR3 is built from 13 residues. Germline-derived CDR1 and CDR2 are MDHEN and SYDVKM. The CDR3 is CASSWTSAYEQYF. CDR3 DNA sequence: TGTGCCAGCAGTTGGACTAGCGCCTACGAGCAGTACTTC.

The rearrangement uses TRBV6-1 and TRBJ2-3; 9 bases map to TRBD1. Germline V gene sequence: CDR1 MNHNS, CDR2 SASEGT. The J segment lost 5 bases and the V segment lost 7 bases, leaving 10 bases of the junction unmatched. CDR3 length equals 15 residues. The CDR3 region is CASNAGDREGDTQYF. The CDR3 bases are TGTGCCAGCAACGCCGGGGACAGGGAGGGAGATACGCAGTATTTT.

This chain links TRBV6-1 with TRBJ1-6; 9 bases agree with TRBD1. Germline V gives CDR1 MNHNS, CDR2 SASEGT. The CDR3 runs to 17 residues. Germline trimming cut 4 bases from V and 5 bases from J; bases unmatched to any gene: 9. DNA of the CDR3: TGTGCCAGCAGTGCAAACATACGGGACAGGGATAATTCACCCCTCCACTTT. As protein: CASSANIRDRDNSPLHF.

The gene calls are TRBV14 and TRBJ1-1; 7 nucleotides agree with TRBD1. The CDR3 extends over 13 amino acids. Trimming at V came to 4 bases and at J to 10 bases, leaving 9 bases not matched to a gene. Germline V gene sequence: CDR1 SGHDN, CDR2 FVKESK. The chain's CDR3 is CASSLPNRGPAFF. The CDR3 DNA is TGTGCCAGCAGCCTACCTAACAGGGGTCCAGCTTTCTTT.

The V call is TRBV25-1, the J call TRBJ1-1, with 8 bases lining up with TRBD1. The CDR3 length is 15 residues. Losses at the gene ends were 3 bases for V and 5 bases for J; bases not matched to a gene: 8. The germline gives CDR1 MGHDK, CDR2 SYGVNS. The CDR3 DNA is TGTGCCAGCAGTGACCAACAGGGGGTGGGGACTGAAGCTTTCTTT. It encodes CASSDQQGVGTEAFF.

The rearrangement uses TRBV9 and TRBJ1-2, with a tentative D call TRBD1 (5 bases). Germline assignment: CDR1 SGDLS and CDR2 YYNGEE. The CDR3 extends over 11 amino acids. V gave up 2 bases and J gave up 11 bases, with 10 bases separating them. CDR3 loop: CASSVQGGYTF. DNA of the CDR3: TGTGCCAGCAGCGTCCAGGGAGGGTACACCTTC.

With respect to this clone: This specimen includes other DNA sequences encoding the same CDR3. V usage is TRBV14 and J usage is TRBJ1-2; a weak D match, TRBD1 (6 bases). Trimming left V 4 bases short and J 2 bases short, with 17 bases between. The germline CDR1 and CDR2 sequences are SGHDN and FVKESK. The CDR3 has 16 residues. The CDR3 protein is CASSPTPGTQNYGYTF. CDR3 DNA: TGTGCCAGCAGCCCAACTCCCGGGACACAGAACTATGGCTACACCTTC.

This chain joins TRBV19 and TRBJ1-1; D ambiguous. The V gene's germline CDR1 is LNHDA and CDR2 SQIVND (reference sequence). This CDR3 is built from 11 residues. V lost 3 bases and J lost 7, with 6 bases in between. The CDR3 sequence is CASSIPYEAFF. CDR3 in DNA: TGTGCCAGTAGTATCCCCTATGAAGCTTTCTTT.

This clone was detected only once. The gene calls are TRBV29-1 and TRBJ1-3; the D is unclear. With 4 bases removed from V and 2 bases from J, the gap between germline ends came to 15 bases. Germline values: CDR1 SQVTM, CDR2 ANQGSEA. The CDR3 covers 15 residues. The CDR3 sequence: CSVVSSGSTGNTIYF. The CDR3 nucleotides are TGCAGCGTTGTAAGTTCCGGGTCTACTGGAAACACCATATATTTT.

The chain joins TRBV4-1 to TRBJ1-1, with D unresolved. This CDR3 has 12 amino acids. V was trimmed by 0 bases and J by 9 bases, leaving 8 bases between them. Germline V CDR1 and CDR2: MGHRA, YSYEKL. The CDR3 loop is CASSQETHKAFF. The DNA for the CDR3 is TGCGCCAGCAGCCAAGAAACACATAAAGCTTTCTTT.

The chain employs TRBV2 and TRBJ1-1; D may be TRBD1 (5 bases). The CDR3 contains 13 residues. The germline V gene encodes CDR1 SNHLY and CDR2 FYNNEI. V was cut by 6 bases and J by 0 bases, with 8 bases left in between. The CDR3 loop is CASRGTLNTEAFF. CDR3 in DNA: TGTGCCAGCAGAGGGACTCTGAACACTGAAGCTTTCTTT.

The V and J genes are TRBV6-4 and TRBJ1-3; tentative D call: TRBD1 (5 bases). V was clipped by 6 bases and J by 2 bases, with 17 bases between them. Germline V gives CDR1 MRHNA, CDR2 SNTAGT. This CDR3 spans 16 amino acids. The CDR3 sequence: CASRNDGQDTGNTIYF. CDR3 DNA: TGTGCCAGCAGAAATGACGGGCAGGACACTGGAAACACCATATATTTT.

In its sample, this clone was seen a few times. The chain joins TRBV28 to TRBJ1-4; 11 bases are shared with TRBD1. Germline assignment: CDR1 MDHEN and CDR2 SYDVKM. V dropped 6 bases and J dropped 0; count of bases not matched to a gene: 12. This CDR3 comprises 19 residues. DNA for the CDR3: TGTGCCAGCAGACCTCGGACAGGGGGCAGGGGGGCAACTAATGAAAAACTGTTTTTT. Encoded protein: CASRPRTGGRGATNEKLFF.

The rearrangement links TRBV13 to TRBJ2-7; 10 bases are shared with TRBD2. The J segment lost 6 bases and the V segment lost 5 bases, leaving 22 bases of the junction unmatched. The germline V gene has CDR1 PRHDT and CDR2 FYEKMQ (reference sequence). This CDR3 spans 19 amino acids. The CDR3 reads CASSPPASGGPGLPSEQYF. CDR3 nucleotide sequence: TGTGCCAGCAGCCCCCCGGCTAGCGGGGGCCCGGGGCTCCCTTCCGAGCAGTACTTC.

The V call is TRBV19, the J call TRBJ2-1; 8 nucleotides agree with TRBD2. From germline, CDR1 is LNHDA and CDR2 SQIVND (reference sequence). Losses at the gene ends were 1 base for V and 1 base for J; bases not matched to a gene: 3. The CDR3 sequence is 16 residues long. The CDR3 spells CASSIGGGGSYNEQFF. The CDR3 DNA reads TGTGCCAGTAGTATAGGAGGCGGGGGGTCCTACAATGAGCAGTTCTTC.

CDR3 loop: CASSFSDREAFF. CDR3 sequence (DNA): TGTGCCAGCAGCTTCTCAGACAGGGAGGCTTTCTTT. The chain has TRBV7-9 and TRBJ1-1; 7 bases agree with TRBD1. This CDR3 contains 12 residues. The trim removed 3 bases at V and 11 bases at J, leaving 6 bases unmatched. Germline V CDR1 and CDR2: SEHNR, FQNEAQ (reference sequence).

The genes are TRBV4-3 and TRBJ1-5; D remains unclear. Trimming removed 6 bases from V and 4 bases from J, with 10 bases in between. The CDR3 totals 13 residues. Germline V gene data show CDR1 as LGHNA and CDR2 as YSLEER. The CDR3 loop is CASSFIANQPQHF. Written as DNA, the CDR3 is TGCGCCAGCAGTTTTATAGCGAATCAGCCCCAGCATTTT.

The chain combines TRBV7-2 with TRBJ1-5, with 7 bases matching TRBD1. This CDR3 is built from 19 residues. Unmatched junction bases numbered 17, after V lost 6 bases and J lost 0 bases. The germline V gene has CDR1 SGHTA and CDR2 FQGNSA. The CDR3 DNA reads as TGTGCCAGCAGACCCGGGGCCGGCCCGACAGGGAATAGCAATCAGCCCCAGCATTTT. Encoded protein: CASRPGAGPTGNSNQPQHF.

The chain combines TRBV7-3 with TRBJ1-2; TRBD1 matches at 7 bases. Germline V gene sequence: CDR1 SGHTA, CDR2 FQGTGA. The CDR3 spans 17 residues. V was clipped by 1 base and J by 4 bases; unmatched bases: 12. This chain's CDR3 is CASSLKRAGTVLYGYTF. In nucleotides, the CDR3 is TGTGCCAGCAGCTTAAAGCGAGCCGGGACAGTCCTCTATGGCTACACCTTC.